This T cell receptor (beta chain) was recorded in a study of T cell responses to AZD1222 COVID-19 vaccine. Study outcomes and limitations: Researchers took repertoire samples only after the peak T cell response had come. It should be noted that donors were predominantly white British and more often female, and clonal diversity was possibly underestimated.

On this clone itself: Its antigen is not identified.

Generated by immunoSEQ multiplex PCR, the TCRdb table keeps only in-frame clones and is missing some. The table shows fewer than 200,000 clones, with more than 90% occurring only once. The V end lost 6 bases, the J end lost 0 bases, and 10 bases lay between the germline ends. Per the germline V gene, CDR1 is SGHRS and CDR2 is YFSETQ. The CDR3 loop spans 14 amino acids. The rearrangement uses TRBV5-1 and TRBJ2-4; D gene ambiguous. This TCR was recovered from an adult in good health. The sequences come from peripheral blood, collected on day 0 of AZD1222 vaccination. The CDR3 nucleotides are TGCGCCAGCACCGCAACTCCAGCCAAAAACATTCAGTACTTC. Its protein product is CASTATPAKNIQYF.